This TCR beta chain was sequenced during a study of blood T cell repertoires in COVID-19. The wider study: The study drew acute and convalescent COVID-19 samples from the United States, Italy and Spain. T cells, B-cell-depleted T cells, or PBMCs supplied cDNA or gDNA.

Authors' data handling: Amplification with reference gene primers provided the estimates of nucleated cell counts. Generated by immunoSEQ multiplex PCR, the TCRdb table keeps only in-frame clones and is missing some. D and trimming were read from the DNA, whereas the V and J calls and clone size are those reported in that table. This table has fewer than 85,000 clones, around 90% appearing once. This CDR3 has 14 residues. Germline lookup yields CDR1 MNHEY and CDR2 SVGAGI. With 6 bases removed from V and 4 bases from J, the gap between germline ends came to 15 bases. Sequencing used peripheral blood. V is TRBV6-5 and J is TRBJ1-1; D unresolved. The TCR was taken from a man in his fifties or sixties with active COVID-19. This chain's CDR3 is CASRATTPSTEAFF. The CDR3 DNA reads TGTGCCAGCAGGGCGACAACGCCCTCCACTGAAGCTTTCTTT.